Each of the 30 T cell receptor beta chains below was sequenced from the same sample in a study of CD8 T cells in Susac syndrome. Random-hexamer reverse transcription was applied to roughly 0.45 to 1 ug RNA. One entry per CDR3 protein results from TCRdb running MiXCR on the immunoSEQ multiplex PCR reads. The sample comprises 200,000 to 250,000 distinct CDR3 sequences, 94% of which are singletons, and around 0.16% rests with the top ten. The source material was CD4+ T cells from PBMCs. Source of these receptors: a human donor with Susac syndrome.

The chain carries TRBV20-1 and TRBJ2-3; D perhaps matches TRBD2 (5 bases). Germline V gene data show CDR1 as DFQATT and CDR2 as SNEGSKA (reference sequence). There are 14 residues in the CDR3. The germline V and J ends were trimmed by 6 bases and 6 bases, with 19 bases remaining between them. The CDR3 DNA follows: TGCAGTGCACCCGGCGGGTCTGTAGTGGATACGCAGTATTTT. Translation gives CSAPGGSVVDTQYF.

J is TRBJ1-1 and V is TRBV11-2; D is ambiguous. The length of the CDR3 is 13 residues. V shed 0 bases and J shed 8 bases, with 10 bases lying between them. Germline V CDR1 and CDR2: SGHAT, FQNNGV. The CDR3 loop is CASSLDFWGEAFF. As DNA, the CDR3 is TGTGCCAGCAGCTTAGATTTTTGGGGAGAAGCTTTCTTT. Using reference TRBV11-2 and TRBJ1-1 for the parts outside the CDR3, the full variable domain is EAGVAQSPRYKIIEKRQSVAFWCNPISGHATLYWYQQILGQGPKLLIQFQNNGVVDDSQLPKDRFSAERLKGVDSTLKIQPAKLEDSAVYLCASSLDFWGEAFFGQGTRLTVV.

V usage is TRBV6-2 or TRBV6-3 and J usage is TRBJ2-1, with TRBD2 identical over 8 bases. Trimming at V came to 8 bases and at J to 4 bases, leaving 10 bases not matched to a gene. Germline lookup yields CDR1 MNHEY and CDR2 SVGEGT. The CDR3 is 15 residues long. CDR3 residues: CASALIAGMYNEQFF. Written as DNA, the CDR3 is TGTGCCAGCGCCCTCATAGCGGGGATGTACAATGAGCAGTTCTTC.

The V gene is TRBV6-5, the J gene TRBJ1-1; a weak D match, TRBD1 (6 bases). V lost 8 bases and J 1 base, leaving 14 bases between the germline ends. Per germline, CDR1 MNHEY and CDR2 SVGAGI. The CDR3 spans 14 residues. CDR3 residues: CASEQGLPNTEAFF. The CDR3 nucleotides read TGTGCCAGCGAACAGGGTTTACCGAACACTGAAGCTTTCTTT.

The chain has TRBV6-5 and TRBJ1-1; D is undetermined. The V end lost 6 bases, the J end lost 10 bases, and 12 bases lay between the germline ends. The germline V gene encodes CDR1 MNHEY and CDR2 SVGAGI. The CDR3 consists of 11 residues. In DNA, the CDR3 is TGTGCCAGCAGCCTGGGCCCGAGAGCTTTCTTT. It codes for CASSLGPRAFF.

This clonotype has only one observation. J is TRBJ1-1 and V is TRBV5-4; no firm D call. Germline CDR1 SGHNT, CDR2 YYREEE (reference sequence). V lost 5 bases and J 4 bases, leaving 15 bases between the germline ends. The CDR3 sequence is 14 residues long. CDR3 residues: CASSQDSLSTEAFF. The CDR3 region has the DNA TGTGCCAGCAGTCAGGATTCTCTGAGCACTGAAGCTTTCTTT. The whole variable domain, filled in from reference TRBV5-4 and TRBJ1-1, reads ETGVTQSPTHLIKTRGQQVTLRCSSQSGHNTVSWYQQALGQGPQFIFQYYREEENGRGNFPPRFSGLQFPNYSSELNVNALELDDSALYLCASSQDSLSTEAFFGQGTRLTVV.

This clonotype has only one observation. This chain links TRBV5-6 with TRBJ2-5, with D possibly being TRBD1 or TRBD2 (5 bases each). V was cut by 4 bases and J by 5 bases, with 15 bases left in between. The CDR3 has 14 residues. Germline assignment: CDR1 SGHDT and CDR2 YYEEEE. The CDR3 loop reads CASSAGASWETQYF. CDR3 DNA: TGTGCCAGCAGCGCCGGGGCATCGTGGGAGACCCAGTACTTC.

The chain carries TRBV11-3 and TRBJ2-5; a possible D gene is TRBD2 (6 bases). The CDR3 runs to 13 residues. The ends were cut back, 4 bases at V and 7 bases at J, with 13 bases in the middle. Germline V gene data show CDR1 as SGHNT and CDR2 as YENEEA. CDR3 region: CASSSDPGGTQYF. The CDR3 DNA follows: TGTGCCAGCAGCTCGGACCCCGGGGGGACCCAGTACTTC.

CDR3 residues: CASSPRADEQFF. CDR3 sequence (DNA): TGTGCCAGTAGTCCCCGGGCGGATGAGCAGTTCTTC. This chain connects TRBV19 to TRBJ2-1, with unresolved D. CDR1 and CDR2 from the germline V gene are LNHDA and SQIVND (reference sequence). V gave up 5 bases and J gave up 8 bases, with 10 bases separating them. CDR3 length: 12 residues.

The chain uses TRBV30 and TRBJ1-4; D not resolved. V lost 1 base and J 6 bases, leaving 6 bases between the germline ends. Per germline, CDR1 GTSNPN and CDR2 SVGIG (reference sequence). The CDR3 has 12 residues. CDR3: CAWSARHEKLFF. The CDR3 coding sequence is TGTGCCTGGAGTGCCCGACATGAAAAACTGTTTTTT. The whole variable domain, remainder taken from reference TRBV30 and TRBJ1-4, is SQTIHQWPATLVQPVGSPLSLECTVEGTSNPNLYWYRQAAGRGLQLLFYSVGIGQISSEVPQNLSASRPQDRQFILSSKKLLLSDSGFYLCAWSARHEKLFFGSGTQLSVL.

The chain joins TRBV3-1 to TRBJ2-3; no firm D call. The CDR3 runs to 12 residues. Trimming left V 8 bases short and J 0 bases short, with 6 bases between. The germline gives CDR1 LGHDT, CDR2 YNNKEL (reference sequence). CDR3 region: CASAPSTDTQYF. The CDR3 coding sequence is TGTGCCAGCGCGCCTAGCACAGATACGCAGTATTTT.

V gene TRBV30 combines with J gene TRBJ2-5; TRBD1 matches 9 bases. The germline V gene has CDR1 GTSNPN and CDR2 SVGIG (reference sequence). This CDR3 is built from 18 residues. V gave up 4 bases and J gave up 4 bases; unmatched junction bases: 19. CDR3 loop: CAWTSFYRGLGGVETQYF. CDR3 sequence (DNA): TGTGCCTGGACTTCATTTTACAGGGGGCTCGGAGGTGTAGAGACCCAGTACTTC. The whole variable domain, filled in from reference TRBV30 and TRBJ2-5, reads SQTIHQWPATLVQPVGSPLSLECTVEGTSNPNLYWYRQAAGRGLQLLFYSVGIGQISSEVPQNLSASRPQDRQFILSSKKLLLSDSGFYLCAWTSFYRGLGGVETQYFGPGTRLLVL.

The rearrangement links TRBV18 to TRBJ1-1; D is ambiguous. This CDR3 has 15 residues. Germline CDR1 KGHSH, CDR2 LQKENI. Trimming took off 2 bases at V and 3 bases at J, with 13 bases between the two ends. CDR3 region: CASSPLTGWDTEAFF. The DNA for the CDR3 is TGTGCCAGCTCACCATTAACCGGGTGGGACACTGAAGCTTTCTTT.

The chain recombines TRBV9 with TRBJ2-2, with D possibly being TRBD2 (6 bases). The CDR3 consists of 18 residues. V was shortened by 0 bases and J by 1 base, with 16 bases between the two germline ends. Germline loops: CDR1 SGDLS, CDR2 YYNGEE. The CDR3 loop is CASSVAAGNPRNTGELFF. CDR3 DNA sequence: TGTGCCAGCAGCGTAGCGGCGGGAAATCCGAGGAACACCGGGGAGCTGTTTTTT.

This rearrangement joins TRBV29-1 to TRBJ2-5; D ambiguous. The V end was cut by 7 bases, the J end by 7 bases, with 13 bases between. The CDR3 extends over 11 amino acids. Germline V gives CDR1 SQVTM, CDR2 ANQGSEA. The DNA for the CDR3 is TGCAGCGGGCGGCAGACCGGGACCCAGTACTTC. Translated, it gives CSGRQTGTQYF.

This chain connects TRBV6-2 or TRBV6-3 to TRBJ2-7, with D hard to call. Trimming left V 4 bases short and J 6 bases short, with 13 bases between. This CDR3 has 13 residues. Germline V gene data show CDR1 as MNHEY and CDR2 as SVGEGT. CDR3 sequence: CASSLGRVREQYF. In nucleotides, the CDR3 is TGTGCCAGCAGTTTGGGTAGGGTGCGCGAGCAGTACTTC.

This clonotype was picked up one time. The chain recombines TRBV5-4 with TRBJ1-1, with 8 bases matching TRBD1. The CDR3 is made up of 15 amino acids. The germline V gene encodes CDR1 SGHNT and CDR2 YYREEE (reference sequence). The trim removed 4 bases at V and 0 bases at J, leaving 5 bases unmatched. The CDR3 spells CASSGQTGVNTEAFF. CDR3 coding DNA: TGTGCCAGCAGCGGACAGACAGGGGTGAACACTGAAGCTTTCTTT.

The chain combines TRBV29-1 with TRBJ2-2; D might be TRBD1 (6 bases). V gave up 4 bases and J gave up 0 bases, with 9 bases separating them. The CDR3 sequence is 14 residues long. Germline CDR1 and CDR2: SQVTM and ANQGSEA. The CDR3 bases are TGCAGCGTTGCGGGACAAACGAACACCGGGGAGCTGTTTTTT. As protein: CSVAGQTNTGELFF.

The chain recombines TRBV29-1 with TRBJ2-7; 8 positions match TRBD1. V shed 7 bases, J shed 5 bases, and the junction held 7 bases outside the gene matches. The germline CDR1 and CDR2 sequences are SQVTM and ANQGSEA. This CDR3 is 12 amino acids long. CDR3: CSAGQGGNEQYF. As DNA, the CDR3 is TGCAGCGCCGGACAGGGTGGGAACGAGCAGTACTTC.

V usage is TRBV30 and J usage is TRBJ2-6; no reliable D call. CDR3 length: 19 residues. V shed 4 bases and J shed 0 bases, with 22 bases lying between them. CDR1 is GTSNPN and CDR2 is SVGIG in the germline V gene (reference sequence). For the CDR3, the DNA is TGTGCCTGGATCCCCGGTGGGCGGTCCAGACTCTCTGGGGCCAACGTCCTGACTTTC. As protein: CAWIPGGRSRLSGANVLTF.

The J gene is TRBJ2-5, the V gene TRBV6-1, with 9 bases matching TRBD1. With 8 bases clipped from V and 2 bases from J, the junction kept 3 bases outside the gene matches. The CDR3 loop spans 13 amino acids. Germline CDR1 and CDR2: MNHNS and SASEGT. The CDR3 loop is CASRDRAQETQYF. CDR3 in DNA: TGTGCCAGCCGGGACAGGGCTCAAGAGACCCAGTACTTC.

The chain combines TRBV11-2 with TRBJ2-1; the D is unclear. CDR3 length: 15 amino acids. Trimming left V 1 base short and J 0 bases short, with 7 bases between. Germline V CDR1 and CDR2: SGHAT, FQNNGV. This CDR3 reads CASSLGDRSYNEQFF. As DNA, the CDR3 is TGTGCCAGCAGCTTAGGGGATCGCTCCTACAATGAGCAGTTCTTC.

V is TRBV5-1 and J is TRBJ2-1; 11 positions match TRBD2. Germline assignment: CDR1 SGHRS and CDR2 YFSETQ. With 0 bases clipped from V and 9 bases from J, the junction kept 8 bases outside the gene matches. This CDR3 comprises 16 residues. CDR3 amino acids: CASSLGLAGGSTEQFF. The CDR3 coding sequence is TGCGCCAGCAGCTTGGGGCTAGCGGGGGGATCTACTGAGCAGTTCTTC.

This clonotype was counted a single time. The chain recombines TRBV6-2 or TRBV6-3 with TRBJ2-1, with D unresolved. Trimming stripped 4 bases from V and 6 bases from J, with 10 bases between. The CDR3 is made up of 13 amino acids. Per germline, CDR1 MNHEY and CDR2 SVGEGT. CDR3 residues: CASSSYRVNEQFF. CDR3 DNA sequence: TGTGCCAGCAGTTCTTACAGAGTCAATGAGCAGTTCTTC.

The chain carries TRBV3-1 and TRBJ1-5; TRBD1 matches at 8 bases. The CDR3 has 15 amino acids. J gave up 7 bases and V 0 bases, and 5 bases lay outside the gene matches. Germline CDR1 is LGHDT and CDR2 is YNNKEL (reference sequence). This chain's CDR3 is CASSQDPGGMQPQHF. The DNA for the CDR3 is TGTGCCAGCAGCCAAGACCCAGGGGGCATGCAGCCCCAGCATTTT.

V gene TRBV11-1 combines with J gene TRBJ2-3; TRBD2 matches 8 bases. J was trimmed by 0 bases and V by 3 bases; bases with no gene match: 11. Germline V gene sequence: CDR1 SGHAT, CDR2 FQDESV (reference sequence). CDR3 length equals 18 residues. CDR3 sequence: CASSFDPLAAISTDTQYF. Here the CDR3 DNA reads TGTGCCAGCAGCTTTGACCCACTAGCGGCGATTAGCACAGATACGCAGTATTTT.

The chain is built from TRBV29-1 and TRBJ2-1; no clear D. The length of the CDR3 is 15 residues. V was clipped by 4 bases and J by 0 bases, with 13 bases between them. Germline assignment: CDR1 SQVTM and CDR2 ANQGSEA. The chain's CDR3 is CSVARQSRSYNEQFF. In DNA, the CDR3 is TGCAGCGTTGCCCGTCAGAGCCGCTCCTACAATGAGCAGTTCTTC.

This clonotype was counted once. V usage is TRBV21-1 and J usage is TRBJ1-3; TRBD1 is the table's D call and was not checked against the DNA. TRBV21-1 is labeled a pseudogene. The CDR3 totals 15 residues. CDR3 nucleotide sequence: TGTGCCAGCAGCAAAGACAGCCCCGTAGGTCGCACCATATATTTT. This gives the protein CASSKDSPVGRTIYF.

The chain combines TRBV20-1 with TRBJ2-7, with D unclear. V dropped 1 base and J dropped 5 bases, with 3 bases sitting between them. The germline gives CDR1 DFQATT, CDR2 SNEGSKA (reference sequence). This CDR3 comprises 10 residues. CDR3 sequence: CSARVHEQYF. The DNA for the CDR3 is TGCAGTGCTAGAGTACACGAGCAGTACTTC.

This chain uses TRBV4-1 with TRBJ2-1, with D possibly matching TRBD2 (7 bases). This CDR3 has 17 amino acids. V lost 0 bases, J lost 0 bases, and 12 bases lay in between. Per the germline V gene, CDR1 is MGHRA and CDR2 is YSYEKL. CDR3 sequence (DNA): TGCGCCAGCAGCCAAGATGGAGGGGGGGCCTCCTACAATGAGCAGTTCTTC. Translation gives CASSQDGGGASYNEQFF.